This T cell receptor beta chain comes out of a study of identical twins. Study-level points and caveats: Monozygotic twin pairs showed more out-of-frame TCR alpha sharing than models estimated. Where beta out-of-frame sequences were concerned, excess twin sharing was weaker. Carriage of fewer insertions was seen in abundant cord blood beta clonotypes, whereas memory repertoires showed none.

This CDR3 spans 17 amino acids. From germline, CDR1 is LGHNA and CDR2 YNFKEQ. Between the trimmed V and J ends, which lost 0 bases and 7 bases, there was a span of 22 bases. Through template switching, a universal primer site was introduced, and the cDNA contained unique molecular identifiers. TCRdb reprocessed the 5' RACE reads with MiXCR, giving one entry per CDR3 protein. The sample contains 1.5 million to 2 million distinct CDR3 sequences, less than 40% of which appear only once. As to this clonotype: The antigen is unknown.

The receptor was isolated from a newborn girl in good health. The specimen sequenced was cord blood. The V gene is TRBV4-2, the J gene TRBJ2-7; D is possibly TRBD2 (5 bases). CDR3 bases: TGTGCCAGCAGCCAAGACCCGTCAACGTACAGCGGCAATGAGCAGTACTTC. Protein: CASSQDPSTYSGNEQYF.